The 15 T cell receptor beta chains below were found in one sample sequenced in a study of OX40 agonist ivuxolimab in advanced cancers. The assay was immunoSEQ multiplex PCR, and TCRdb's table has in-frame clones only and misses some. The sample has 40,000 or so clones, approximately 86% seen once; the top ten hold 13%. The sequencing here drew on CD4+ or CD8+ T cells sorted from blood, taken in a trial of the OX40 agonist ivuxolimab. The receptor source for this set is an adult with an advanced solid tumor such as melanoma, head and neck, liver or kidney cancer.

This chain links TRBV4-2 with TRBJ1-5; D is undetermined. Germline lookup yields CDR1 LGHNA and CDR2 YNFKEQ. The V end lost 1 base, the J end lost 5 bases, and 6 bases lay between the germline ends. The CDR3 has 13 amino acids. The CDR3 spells CASSQGHYQPQHF. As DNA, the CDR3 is TGTGCCAGCAGCCAAGGACATTATCAGCCCCAGCATTTT.

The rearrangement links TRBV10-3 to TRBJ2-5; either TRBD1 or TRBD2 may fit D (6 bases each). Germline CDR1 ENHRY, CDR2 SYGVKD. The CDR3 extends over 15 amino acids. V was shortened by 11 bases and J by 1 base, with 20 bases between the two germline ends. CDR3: CAVMGLLGGQETQYF. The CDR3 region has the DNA TGTGCCGTCATGGGACTTCTAGGGGGCCAAGAGACCCAGTACTTC.

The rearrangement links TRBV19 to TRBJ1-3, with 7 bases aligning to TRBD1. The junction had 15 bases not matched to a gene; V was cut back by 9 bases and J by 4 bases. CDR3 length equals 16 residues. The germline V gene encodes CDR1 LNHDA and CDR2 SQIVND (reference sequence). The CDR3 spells CASRDSFQERGNTIYF. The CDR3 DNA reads TGTGCCAGCCGGGACAGCTTCCAGGAGAGAGGAAACACCATATATTTT.

The CDR3, as DNA: TGTGCCAGCAGCCCGCCTACTGAGCAGTTCTTC. Translating it yields CASSPPTEQFF. The V gene is TRBV7-9, the J gene TRBJ2-1; D ambiguous. With 5 bases removed from V and 9 bases from J, the gap between germline ends came to 8 bases. Germline CDR1 is SEHNR and CDR2 is FQNEAQ (reference sequence). CDR3 size: 11 residues.

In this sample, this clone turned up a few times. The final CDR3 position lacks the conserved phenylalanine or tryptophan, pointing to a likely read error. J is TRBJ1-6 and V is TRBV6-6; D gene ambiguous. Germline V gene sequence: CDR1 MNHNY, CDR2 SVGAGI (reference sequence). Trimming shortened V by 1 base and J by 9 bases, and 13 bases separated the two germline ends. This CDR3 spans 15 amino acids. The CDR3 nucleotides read TGTGCCAGCAGTTACTACCTAGTCCCGGGTTCACCCCTCCACCTT. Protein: CASSYYLVPGSPLHL.

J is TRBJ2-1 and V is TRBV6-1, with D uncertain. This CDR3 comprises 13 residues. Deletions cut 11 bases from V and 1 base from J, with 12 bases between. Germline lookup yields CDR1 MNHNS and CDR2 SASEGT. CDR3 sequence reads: CASITVSYNEQFF. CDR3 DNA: TGTGCCTCCATTACAGTTTCCTACAATGAGCAGTTCTTC.

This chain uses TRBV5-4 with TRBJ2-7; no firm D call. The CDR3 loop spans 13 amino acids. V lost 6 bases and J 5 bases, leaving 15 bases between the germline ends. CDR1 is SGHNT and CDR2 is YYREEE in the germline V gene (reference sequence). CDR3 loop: CASTSDNGDEQYF. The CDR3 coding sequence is TGTGCCAGCACCTCGGATAATGGGGACGAGCAGTACTTC.

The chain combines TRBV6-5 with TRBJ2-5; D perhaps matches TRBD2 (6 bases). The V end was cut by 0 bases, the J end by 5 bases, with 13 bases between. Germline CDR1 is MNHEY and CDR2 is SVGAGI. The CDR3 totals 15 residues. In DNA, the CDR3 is TGTGCCAGCAGTTACTCGATGGAGGGAAGGGAGACCCAGTACTTC. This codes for CASSYSMEGRETQYF.

CDR3 residues: CASSLYGQPKNIQYF. The CDR3 DNA sequence: TGTGCCAGCAGCTTATATGGGCAGCCCAAAAACATTCAGTACTTC. The chain joins TRBV7-3 to TRBJ2-4, with D unresolved. The CDR3 runs 15 residues. CDR1 is SGHTA and CDR2 is FQGTGA in the germline V gene. V lost 2 bases and J lost 2, with 10 bases in between.

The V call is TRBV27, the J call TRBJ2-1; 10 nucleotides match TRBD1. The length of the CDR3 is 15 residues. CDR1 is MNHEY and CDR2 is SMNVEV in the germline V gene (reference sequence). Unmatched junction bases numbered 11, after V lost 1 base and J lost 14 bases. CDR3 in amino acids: CASSLYRTGGMDEFF. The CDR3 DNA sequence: TGTGCCAGCAGTTTATACCGGACAGGGGGTATGGACGAGTTCTTC.

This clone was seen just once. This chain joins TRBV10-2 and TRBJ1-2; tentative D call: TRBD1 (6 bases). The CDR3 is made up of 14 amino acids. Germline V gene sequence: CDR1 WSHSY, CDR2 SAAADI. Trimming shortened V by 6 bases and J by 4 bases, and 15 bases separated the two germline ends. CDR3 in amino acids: CASSETGISYGYTF. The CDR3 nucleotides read TGCGCCAGCAGCGAGACAGGTATAAGCTATGGCTACACCTTC.

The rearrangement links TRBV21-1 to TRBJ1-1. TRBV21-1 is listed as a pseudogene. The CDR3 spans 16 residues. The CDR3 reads CASSKGGGIVNTEAFF. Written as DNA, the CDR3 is TGTGCCAGCAGCAAAGGAGGCGGGATAGTGAACACTGAAGCTTTCTTT.

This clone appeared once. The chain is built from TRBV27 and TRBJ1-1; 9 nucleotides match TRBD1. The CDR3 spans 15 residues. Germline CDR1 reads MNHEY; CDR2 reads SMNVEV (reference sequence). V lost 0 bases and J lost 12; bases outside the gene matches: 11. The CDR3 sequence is CASSLSYRGTGTTFF. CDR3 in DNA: TGTGCCAGCAGTTTATCGTACCGAGGGACAGGGACAACTTTCTTT.

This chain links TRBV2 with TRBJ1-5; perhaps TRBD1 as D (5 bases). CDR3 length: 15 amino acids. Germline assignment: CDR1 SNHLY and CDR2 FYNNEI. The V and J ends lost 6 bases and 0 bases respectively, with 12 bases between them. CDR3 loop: CASRPGGGSNQPQHF. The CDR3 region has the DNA TGTGCCAGCAGACCCGGGGGGGGTAGCAATCAGCCCCAGCATTTT.

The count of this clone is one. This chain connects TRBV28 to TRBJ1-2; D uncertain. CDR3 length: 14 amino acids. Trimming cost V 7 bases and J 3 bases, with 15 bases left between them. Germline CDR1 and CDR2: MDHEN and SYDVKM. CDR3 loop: CASTQGRAYYGYTF. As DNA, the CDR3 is TGTGCCAGCACCCAAGGCCGGGCCTACTATGGCTACACCTTC.